This TCR beta chain was captured by sequencing in a study of tumor-infiltrating lymphocytes in oesophageal squamous cell carcinoma. TCRdb independently ran MiXCR on the PCR reads; one entry per CDR3 protein. The repertoire holds about 14,000 distinct CDR3 sequences, with 51% as singletons. CDR3 length: 13 amino acids. The germline CDR1 and CDR2 sequences are MNHEY and SVGEGT. Sequencing was carried out using blood. The chain combines TRBV6-2 or TRBV6-3 with TRBJ2-3, with D possibly being TRBD2 (5 bases). With the DNA end fitting TRBJ2-5 better, the J assignment may be wrong. The TCR sequence derives from a female donor with esophageal squamous cell carcinoma. CDR3 bases: TGTGCCAGCAGTTGGGAGTCTCAAGAGACCCAGTACTTC. As protein: CASSWESQETQYF.